This T cell receptor (beta chain) came from a study of T cell responses to AZD1222 COVID-19 vaccine. Only one count was recorded for this clone. Samples with a second dose at about 4 or about 12 weeks were pooled together. Libraries were prepared by immunoSEQ multiplex PCR; TCRdb keeps only in-frame clonotypes and omits some of them. The profile covers 110,000 to 150,000 clones, with about 90% appearing a single time and roughly 3.5% taken by the ten largest. The TCR originated in an adult who received the AZD1222 COVID-19 vaccine. Sequences were derived from peripheral blood, sampled 28 days after the second AZD1222 dose.

CDR3 coding DNA: TGTGCCAGCAGTGTAGGAACCTTAGCCAAAAACATTCAGTACTTC. Its protein is CASSVGTLAKNIQYF. The chain carries TRBV2 and TRBJ2-4; D not certain. The V end was cut by 4 bases, the J end by 0 bases, with 10 bases between. Germline lookup yields CDR1 SNHLY and CDR2 FYNNEI. CDR3 length: 15 residues.